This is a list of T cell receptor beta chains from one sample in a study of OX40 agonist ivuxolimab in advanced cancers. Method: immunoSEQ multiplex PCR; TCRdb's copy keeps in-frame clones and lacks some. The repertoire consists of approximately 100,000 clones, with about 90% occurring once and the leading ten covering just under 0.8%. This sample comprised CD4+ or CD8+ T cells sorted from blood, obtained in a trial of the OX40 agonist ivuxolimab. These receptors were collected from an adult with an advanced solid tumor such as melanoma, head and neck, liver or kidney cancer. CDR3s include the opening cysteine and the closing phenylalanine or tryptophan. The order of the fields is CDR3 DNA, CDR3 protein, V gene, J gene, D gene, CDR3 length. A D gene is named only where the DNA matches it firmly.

TGCGCCAGCAGCCGTGAGGGGGCAAGAGGCTACACCTTC	CASSREGARGYTF	TRBV5-1	TRBJ1-2	TRBD1	13
TGTGCCAGCTCACCCATGCGAGAGCAGTTCTTC	CASSPMREQFF	TRBV18	TRBJ2-1	-	11
TGTGCCAGCAGGCGGACAGGGGGGACAGATACGCAGTATTTT	CASRRTGGTDTQYF	TRBV7-9	TRBJ2-3	TRBD1	14
TGCAGCGCCCGTGCAACCGTGGAGGGCACTGAAGCTTTCTTT	CSARATVEGTEAFF	TRBV29-1	TRBJ1-1	-	14
TGTGCCACAACCCTGTCTGCCCCTAATTCACCCCTCCACTTT	CATTLSAPNSPLHF	TRBV2	TRBJ1-6	-	14
TGTGCCAGCAGCAAAAACAGGGAACCCTACGAGCAGTACTTC	CASSKNREPYEQYF	TRBV7-6	TRBJ2-7	-	14
TGTGCCAGCACCTCCGGGAACTATAATTCACCCCTCCACTTT	CASTSGNYNSPLHF	TRBV9	TRBJ1-6	-	14
TGTGCCAGCAGCGTAACGACAGGGGAGAGAACAGATACGCAGTATTTT	CASSVTTGERTDTQYF	TRBV9	TRBJ2-3	TRBD1	16
TGTGCCAGCAGCGTCGGACAGAGAGAAGACTACGAGCAGTACTTT	CASSVGQREDYEQYF	TRBV9	TRBJ2-7	-	15
TGTGCCAGCAGCTTGGTTAGCGGGGCTCTGGAGACCCAGTACTTC	CASSLVSGALETQYF	TRBV5-5	TRBJ2-5	TRBD2	15
TGTGCCAGCGCCGCCGAGGGCAGGCGCCTTCTGGCAGCTTTCTTT	CASAAEGRRLLAAFF	TRBV6-5	TRBJ1-1	-	15
TGTGCCAGCAGTTACTCGATAGCGGGGGGCTCCGGGGAGCTGTTTTTT	CASSYSIAGGSGELFF	TRBV6-5	TRBJ2-2	TRBD2	16
TGCGCCAGCAGTAAACAGGGACAGGGTAACGCTGAAGCTTTCTTT	CASSKQGQGNAEAFF	TRBV4-3	TRBJ1-1	TRBD1	15
TGCGCCAGCAGCCAGGGGAGGGGGGACTATGGCTACACCTTC	CASSQGRGDYGYTF	TRBV4-3	TRBJ1-2	-	14
TGTGCCAGCAGCTTGGATCGAGAAAAACTGTTTTTT	CASSLDREKLFF	TRBV5-4	TRBJ1-4	-	12
TGTGCCAGTAATGCTGGGGGGATTCGAAACACCATATATTTT	CASNAGGIRNTIYF	TRBV4-2	TRBJ1-3	-	14
TGTGCCAGCAGCACGACAGCGAGCTCCTACGAGCAGTACTTC	CASSTTASSYEQYF	TRBV7-9	TRBJ2-7	-	14